This entry is about one T cell receptor (beta chain). Its matching antigen is unknown. TCRdb analysed the RT-PCR reads with MiXCR anew, one entry per CDR3 protein. The sample has about 700,000 distinct CDR3 sequences, approximately 15% seen once. Germline loops: CDR1 LNHNV, CDR2 YYDKDF (reference sequence). This CDR3 region has 15 residues. V was cut by 0 bases and J by 2 bases, with 9 bases left in between. This sample stems from a study of response to subunit inactivated influenza vaccine. General study results and limits: The authors put forward the suggestion that each seasonal influenza vaccination may bring in only a limited number of new T cells.

The receptor's source is a man between 50 and 59 years old who received an inactivated influenza vaccine. The V call is TRBV15, the J call TRBJ2-3, with D unclear. The sequenced sample was PBMCs from blood, obtained 14 to 15 days before vaccination. The CDR3 region is CATSRDADPTDTQYF. In nucleotides, the CDR3 is TGTGCCACCAGCAGAGATGCGGACCCCACAGATACGCAGTATTTT.